Sequencing of this T cell receptor (beta chain) was carried out in a study of CD8 T cells in ankylosing spondylitis. Study-wide findings and caveats: Researchers reportedly found disease-linked clones significantly enriched in matched ankylosing spondylitis synovial fluid.

CDR3 length equals 14 residues. Germline CDR1 reads MDHEN; CDR2 reads SYDVKM. The V end lost 5 bases, the J end lost 7 bases, and 17 bases lay between the germline ends. Each CDR3 protein gets one entry after TCRdb re-called the 5' RACE reads with MiXCR. The sample has around 120,000 distinct CDR3 sequences, about a tenth seen once. This clonotype was seen at least ten times. As yet, its antigen is unknown. The sequence came from a male donor with ankylosing spondylitis or in good health (not recorded which). The specimen sequenced was blood, either unsorted or a sorted T cell fraction (not recorded which). The genes are TRBV28 and TRBJ1-2; D unresolved. The CDR3 DNA reads TGTGCCAGCAGTCGAACTCAGCGTGGCGCTGGCTACACCTTC. It translates to CASSRTQRGAGYTF.